The 14 T cell receptor beta chains in this list originate from one sample, sequenced in a study of identical twins. TCRdb ran MiXCR on the 5' RACE reads and lists one entry per CDR3 protein. The sample lists fewer than 500,000 distinct CDR3 sequences, roughly an eighth occurring once. These data also formed part of another study, on yellow fever vaccine responses in identical twins.

Sequenced input: CD4+ T cells sorted from blood. The receptors here all came from a woman aged 18 to 35 in good health.

The V and J genes are TRBV19 and TRBJ2-5; D gene ambiguous. Trimming cost V 4 bases and J 4 bases, with 13 bases left between them. The CDR3 extends over 14 amino acids. From germline, CDR1 is LNHDA and CDR2 SQIVND (reference sequence). The CDR3 protein is CASSTRRLGETQYF. CDR3 DNA sequence: TGTGCCAGTAGTACCCGAAGGCTGGGAGAGACCCAGTACTTC.

Note on this clonotype: Just one base apart from a much larger clone, this may be a read error. J is TRBJ1-4 and V is TRBV5-1, with D unclear. Germline assignment: CDR1 SGHRS and CDR2 YFSETQ. The CDR3 contains 13 residues. The CDR3 here is CDSRDGGGEKLFF. DNA for the CDR3: TGCGACAGCAGAGACGGCGGTGGTGAAAAACTGTTTTTT.

This clonotype came up many times. The chain employs TRBV9 and TRBJ1-4; D is unclear. The CDR3 covers 14 residues. CDR1 SGDLS and CDR2 YYNGEE come from the germline V gene. Trimming cost V 4 bases and J 4 bases, with 11 bases left between them. As DNA, the CDR3 is TGTGCCAGCAGCTCCGCAGGCCTTAATGAAAAACTGTTTTTT. Translation: CASSSAGLNEKLFF.

CDR3 loop: CASKVTLNYGYTF. The CDR3 nucleotides are TGTGCCAGCAAAGTTACGCTTAACTATGGCTACACCTTC. J is TRBJ1-2 and V is TRBV6-5; D is unresolved. The V end was cut by 7 bases, the J end by 1 base, with 10 bases between. CDR3 length equals 13 residues. The germline gives CDR1 MNHEY, CDR2 SVGAGI.

The genes are TRBV5-6 and TRBJ2-2; D is ambiguous. The CDR3 loop spans 13 amino acids. The germline CDR1 and CDR2 sequences are SGHDT and YYEEEE. Trimming removed 0 bases from V and 7 bases from J, with 7 bases in between. CDR3 protein: CASSLAYGGELFF. DNA of the CDR3: TGTGCCAGCAGCTTGGCCTATGGCGGGGAGCTGTTTTTT.

The rearrangement joins TRBV19 to TRBJ2-1, with D tentatively TRBD1 or TRBD2 (5 bases each). There are 16 residues in the CDR3. CDR1 is LNHDA, CDR2 SQIVND, per germline (reference sequence). Trimming shortened V by 7 bases and J by 3 bases, and 19 bases separated the two germline ends. The CDR3 region is CASTRGGQGVYNEQFF. The DNA for the CDR3 is TGTGCCAGTACTCGGGGCGGGCAGGGTGTCTACAATGAGCAGTTCTTC.

The chain uses TRBV20-1 and TRBJ2-7; 12 bases are a match to TRBD1. The germline V gene encodes CDR1 DFQATT and CDR2 SNEGSKA (reference sequence). Germline trimming cut 5 bases from V and 3 bases from J; bases unmatched to any gene: 5. This CDR3 comprises 14 residues. The CDR3 region is CSAPGQGANYEQYF. In nucleotides, the CDR3 is TGCAGTGCTCCGGGACAGGGGGCGAACTACGAGCAGTACTTC.

The rearrangement joins TRBV10-3 to TRBJ2-2; D gene unclear. The CDR3 extends over 14 amino acids. The germline gives CDR1 ENHRY, CDR2 SYGVKD. Trimming left V 0 bases short and J 8 bases short, with 10 bases between. The CDR3 spells CAISESYPGGELFF. The CDR3 bases are TGTGCCATCAGTGAGTCGTATCCCGGTGGGGAGCTGTTTTTT.

The chain has TRBV5-1 and TRBJ2-4, with D maybe TRBD2 (7 bases). Trimming took off 4 bases at V and 5 bases at J, with 25 bases between the two ends. CDR3 length: 18 residues. Germline CDR1 and CDR2: SGHRS and YFSETQ. The CDR3 DNA is TGCGCCAGCAGCCCCAGGAGGTGGGGGGGCTCTGGCGAAAACATTCAGTACTTC. Its protein product is CASSPRRWGGSGENIQYF.

There are a few counts of this clonotype. The rearrangement joins TRBV7-2 to TRBJ2-3, with D uncertain. CDR3 length equals 12 residues. Looked up from germline, CDR1 is SGHTA and CDR2 is FQGNSA. The V end lost 5 bases, the J end lost 8 bases, and 11 bases lay between the germline ends. The CDR3 region is CASSPHPATQYF. CDR3 coding DNA: TGTGCCAGCAGCCCGCATCCGGCTACGCAGTATTTT.

This sequence joins TRBV29-1 and TRBJ2-5; 13 bases line up with TRBD2. The CDR3 spans 14 residues. The V segment lost 7 bases and the J segment 5 bases; nucleotides outside the gene matches: 7. Germline loops: CDR1 SQVTM, CDR2 ANQGSEA. CDR3 in DNA: TGCAGCGCTGGGACTAGCGGGAAAGGGGAGACCCAGTACTTC. Amino acid sequence: CSAGTSGKGETQYF.

The chain joins TRBV12-3 or TRBV12-4 to TRBJ2-7; D is possibly TRBD2 (7 bases). The germline V and J ends were trimmed by 0 bases and 1 base, with 10 bases remaining between them. CDR3 length equals 15 residues. The DNA for the CDR3 is TGTGCCAGCAGTTTAGCGGGAGGGGGGTCCTACGAGCAGTACTTC. Its protein product is CASSLAGGGSYEQYF.

The chain links TRBV7-2 to TRBJ2-5; 14 nucleotides match TRBD2. There are 17 residues in the CDR3. Germline lookup yields CDR1 SGHTA and CDR2 FQGNSA. J was trimmed by 6 bases and V by 1 base; bases with no gene match: 7. The CDR3 is CASSLGGTSGSRQTQYF. The CDR3 DNA reads TGTGCCAGCAGCTTAGGCGGGACTAGCGGGAGTAGGCAGACCCAGTACTTC. The full variable domain, its missing parts supplied by reference TRBV7-2 and TRBJ2-5, is GAGVSQSPSNKVTEKGKDVELRCDPISGHTALYWYRQSLGQGLEFLIYFQGNSAPDKSGLPSDRFSAERTGGSVSTLTIQRTQQEDSAVYLCASSLGGTSGSRQTQYFGPGTRLLVL.

The rearrangement uses TRBV12-3 or TRBV12-4 and TRBJ2-2, with D perhaps TRBD2 (6 bases). The CDR3 contains 15 residues. The V end was cut by 5 bases, the J end by 5 bases, with 15 bases between. In DNA, the CDR3 is TGTGCCAGCAGTCCCCAGGACGGAGGGACCGGGGAGCTGTTTTTT. Protein sequence: CASSPQDGGTGELFF.